This TCR beta chain was recovered during a study of blood T cell repertoires in COVID-19. Study context: Material from acute and convalescent COVID-19 was sourced from the United States, Italy and Spain.

Germline assignment: CDR1 SEHNR and CDR2 FQNEAQ (reference sequence). The length of the CDR3 is 12 residues. V was pared by 8 bases and J by 0 bases, with 7 bases between. TCRdb keeps only in-frame clones here, not all; method: immunoSEQ multiplex PCR. The table records hundreds of thousands of clones, around 86% of them present only once. Sequenced material: PBMCs or T cells enriched from blood (not recorded which). The chain combines TRBV7-9 with TRBJ1-1; D is ambiguous. The sequence derives from a woman in her forties or fifties who had recovered from COVID-19. The CDR3 loop reads CASLGLNTEAFF. The CDR3 DNA is TGTGCCAGCTTGGGCCTGAACACTGAAGCTTTCTTT.